The rows below give T cell receptor beta chains drawn from one sample of a study of T cell responses to AZD1222 COVID-19 vaccine. Profiling relied on immunoSEQ multiplex PCR, and the TCRdb table lists in-frame clones only, not all of them. Here the sample spans roughly 93,000 clones, around 89% being singletons. The sequencing used peripheral blood, collected on day 0 of AZD1222 vaccination. These receptors all come from an adult in good health. CDR3s include the opening cysteine and the closing phenylalanine or tryptophan. A D gene is named only where the DNA matches it firmly. Expanded clones get a size class; other rows say once, few or many, or leave the size out.

V gene: TRBV6-4; J gene: TRBJ2-5; clone size: -; D gene: -; CDR3 DNA: TGTGCCGCCAGGGGTTACGAGGAGACCCAGTACTTC; CDR3 protein: CAARGYEETQYF
V gene: TRBV19; J gene: TRBJ1-2; clone size: -; D gene: TRBD1; CDR3 DNA: TGTGCCACCGGACAGGGGTATGGCTACACCTTC; CDR3 protein: CATGQGYGYTF
V gene: TRBV19; J gene: TRBJ2-7; clone size: -; D gene: -; CDR3 DNA: TGTGCGCCATTAGCAGTCGACGAGCAGTACTTC; CDR3 protein: CAPLAVDEQYF
V gene: TRBV7-2; J gene: TRBJ2-3; clone size: -; D gene: -; CDR3 DNA: TGTGCCAGCAGCTGGAGCGGAGCGGAAGATACGCAGTATTTT; CDR3 protein: CASSWSGAEDTQYF
V gene: TRBV28; J gene: TRBJ2-7; clone size: -; D gene: -; CDR3 DNA: TGTGCCAGCAGCTTTGGTGAGGCGGTCGAGCAGTACTTC; CDR3 protein: CASSFGEAVEQYF
V gene: TRBV19; J gene: TRBJ1-4; clone size: -; D gene: -; CDR3 DNA: TGTGCCAGTAGTATGATTGACGGTGAAAAACTGTTTTTT; CDR3 protein: CASSMIDGEKLFF
V gene: TRBV19; J gene: TRBJ1-6; clone size: -; D gene: -; CDR3 DNA: TGTGCCAGTAGCCCGGCCGTAAGGGAGTCACCCCTCCACTTT; CDR3 protein: CASSPAVRESPLHF
V gene: TRBV5-1; J gene: TRBJ1-1; clone size: -; D gene: -; CDR3 DNA: TGCGCCAGCAGCCCCGGACCCCCAAGGAACACTGAAGCTTTCTTT; CDR3 protein: CASSPGPPRNTEAFF
V gene: TRBV6-6; J gene: TRBJ1-5; clone size: -; D gene: TRBD1; CDR3 DNA: TGTGCCAGCAGTTATACAGGGGGCAACAATCAGCCCCAGCATTTT; CDR3 protein: CASSYTGGNNQPQHF
V gene: TRBV19; J gene: TRBJ1-1; clone size: -; D gene: TRBD1; CDR3 DNA: TGTGCCAGTAGTCCCGGGACAGGTTCATTTACTGAAGCTTTCTTT; CDR3 protein: CASSPGTGSFTEAFF
V gene: TRBV6-2/TRBV6-3; J gene: TRBJ2-7; clone size: -; D gene: -; CDR3 DNA: TGTGCCAGCAGTTACGAGGGGCCAACCTACGAGCAGTACTTC; CDR3 protein: CASSYEGPTYEQYF
V gene: TRBV19; J gene: TRBJ2-1; clone size: once; D gene: -; CDR3 DNA: TGTGCCAGTAGTATAGCCGGAAGTACGAGCTCCTACAATGAGCAGTTCTTC; CDR3 protein: CASSIAGSTSSYNEQFF
V gene: TRBV27; J gene: TRBJ1-2; clone size: many; D gene: -; CDR3 DNA: TGTGCCAGCAGTCCCAAGACTGCAGCTAACTATGGCTACACCTTC; CDR3 protein: CASSPKTAANYGYTF
V gene: TRBV6-5; J gene: TRBJ2-2; clone size: -; D gene: -; CDR3 DNA: TGTGCCAGCAGTACGGGGGCGATCGGGGAGCTGTTTTTT; CDR3 protein: CASSTGAIGELFF
V gene: TRBV24-1; J gene: TRBJ1-3; clone size: -; D gene: -; CDR3 DNA: TGTGCCACCAGTGCCTCGACAGCAAGCTCTGGAAACACCATATATTTT; CDR3 protein: CATSASTASSGNTIYF
V gene: TRBV19; J gene: TRBJ1-5; clone size: -; D gene: -; CDR3 DNA: TGTGCCAGTGGTCTAGGGCCCCAGCATTTT; CDR3 protein: CASGLGPQHF
V gene: TRBV20-1; J gene: TRBJ2-7; clone size: -; D gene: -; CDR3 DNA: TGCAGTGCTAGGGTTTATTACGAGCAGTACTTC; CDR3 protein: CSARVYYEQYF
V gene: TRBV7-8; J gene: TRBJ2-3; clone size: once; D gene: TRBD1; CDR3 DNA: TGTGCCAGCAGCTCAGGACAGGCCGGACGATCAGATACGCAGTATTTT; CDR3 protein: CASSSGQAGRSDTQYF
V gene: TRBV5-6; J gene: TRBJ2-2; clone size: -; D gene: -; CDR3 DNA: TGTGCCAGCAGCTTGGCCCCCCTGAGACAGAGGAGGTCCGGGGAGCTGTTTTTT; CDR3 protein: CASSLAPLRQRRSGELFF
V gene: TRBV2; J gene: TRBJ1-1; clone size: -; D gene: -; CDR3 DNA: TGTGCCAGCAGTGATGAGGGGGACACTGAAGCTTTCTTT; CDR3 protein: CASSDEGDTEAFF
V gene: TRBV18; J gene: TRBJ1-2; clone size: -; D gene: -; CDR3 DNA: TGTGCCAGCTCATCTACGGCCGGTAACTATGGCTACACCTTC; CDR3 protein: CASSSTAGNYGYTF
V gene: TRBV4-2; J gene: TRBJ1-4; clone size: -; D gene: -; CDR3 DNA: TGTGCCAGCAGCCCCTCGTATCCCACAGGGCCAACTAATGAAAAACTGTTTTTT; CDR3 protein: CASSPSYPTGPTNEKLFF
V gene: TRBV5-1; J gene: TRBJ1-2; clone size: -; D gene: -; CDR3 DNA: TGCGCCAGCAGCCCGTCCGGAGGGGCGTACTATGGCTACACCTTC; CDR3 protein: CASSPSGGAYYGYTF
V gene: TRBV30; J gene: TRBJ2-7; clone size: -; D gene: -; CDR3 DNA: TGTGCCTGGAGTGCCCAAGCCTACGAGCAGTACTTC; CDR3 protein: CAWSAQAYEQYF
V gene: TRBV7-2; J gene: TRBJ2-7; clone size: -; D gene: TRBD2; CDR3 DNA: TGTGCCAGCAGAAAGTCTAGCGGGGGGCCTTACGAGCAGTACTTC; CDR3 protein: CASRKSSGGPYEQYF
V gene: TRBV6-5; J gene: TRBJ2-3; clone size: -; D gene: -; CDR3 DNA: TGTGCCAGCAGTTTGCTGGACGGCACAGATACGCAGTATTTT; CDR3 protein: CASSLLDGTDTQYF